This TCR beta chain was found in a study of identifying expanded T cells in peripheral blood. Study-wide points: Approximately two-week clone count variance significantly increased as total template count grew.

Of note for this clone: The antigen remains undetermined.

The data were produced by immunoSEQ multiplex PCR, yet TCRdb's version contains in-frame clones alone and is incomplete. The sample consists of about 90,000 clones, 88% of them appearing once. CDR1 GTSNPN and CDR2 SVGIG come from the germline V gene (reference sequence). Trimming removed 5 bases at V and 12 bases at J, with 16 bases between. This CDR3 has 12 amino acids. No infections or other immune events were documented during collection. Sequences were obtained from blood. This receptor was taken from a person aged 18 to 75 in good health. V usage is TRBV30 and J usage is TRBJ2-2; tentative D call: TRBD1 (6 bases). This CDR3 reads CAWARTDHKLFF. CDR3 in DNA: TGTGCCTGGGCCCGGACAGATCATAAGCTGTTTTTT.